This T cell receptor beta chain was profiled in a study of CXCR4 blockade with PD-1 therapy in pancreatic cancer. Study observations and caveats: Sequencing covered TCRbeta chains only, not alpha chains.

Here immunoSEQ multiplex PCR was the method, and the copy in TCRdb shows in-frame clones only, minus some. The repertoire consists of about 8,100 clones, with around 50% occurring once and the leading ten covering 7.3%. This clone was detected only a few times. Its antigen remains unknown. This CDR3 has 16 residues. V dropped 5 bases and J dropped 0 bases, with 14 bases sitting between them. Germline assignment: CDR1 LNHDA and CDR2 SQIVND (reference sequence). The TCR comes from a human donor with pancreatic ductal adenocarcinoma. The J gene is TRBJ1-5, the V gene TRBV19; D uncertain. Source material: tumor tissue. CDR3 in amino acids: CASSYSGFPSNQPQHF. The CDR3 DNA is TGTGCCAGTAGTTACTCCGGGTTCCCTAGCAATCAGCCCCAGCATTTT.